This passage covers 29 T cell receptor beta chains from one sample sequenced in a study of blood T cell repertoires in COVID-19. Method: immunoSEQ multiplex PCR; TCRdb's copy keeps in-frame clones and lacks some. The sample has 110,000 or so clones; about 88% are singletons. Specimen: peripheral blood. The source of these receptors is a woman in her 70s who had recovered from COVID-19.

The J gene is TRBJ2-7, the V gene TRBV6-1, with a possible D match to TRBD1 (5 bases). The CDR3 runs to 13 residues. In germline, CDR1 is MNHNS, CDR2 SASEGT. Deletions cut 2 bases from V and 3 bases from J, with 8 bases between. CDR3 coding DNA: TGTGCCAGCAGTGAAATTAGGGGCTACGAGCAGTACTTC. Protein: CASSEIRGYEQYF.

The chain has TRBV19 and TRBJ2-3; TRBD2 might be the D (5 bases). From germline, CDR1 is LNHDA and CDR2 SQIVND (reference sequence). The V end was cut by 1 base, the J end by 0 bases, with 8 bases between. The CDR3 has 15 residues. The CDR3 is CASSIGPGSTDTQYF. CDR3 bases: TGTGCCAGTAGTATAGGGCCGGGAAGCACAGATACGCAGTATTTT.

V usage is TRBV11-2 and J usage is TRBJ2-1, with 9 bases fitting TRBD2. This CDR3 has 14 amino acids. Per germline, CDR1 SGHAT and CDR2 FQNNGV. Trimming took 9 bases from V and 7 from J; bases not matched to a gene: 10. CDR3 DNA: TGTGCCAGTTCGCGGGCTAGCGGGAATAATGAGCAGTTCTTC. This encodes CASSRASGNNEQFF.

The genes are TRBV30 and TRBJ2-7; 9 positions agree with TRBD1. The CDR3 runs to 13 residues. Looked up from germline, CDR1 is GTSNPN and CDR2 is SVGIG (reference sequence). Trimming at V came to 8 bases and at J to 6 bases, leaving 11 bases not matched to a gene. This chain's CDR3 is CASLRDRATEQYF. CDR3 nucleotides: TGTGCCAGCCTCCGGGACAGGGCGACCGAGCAGTACTTC.

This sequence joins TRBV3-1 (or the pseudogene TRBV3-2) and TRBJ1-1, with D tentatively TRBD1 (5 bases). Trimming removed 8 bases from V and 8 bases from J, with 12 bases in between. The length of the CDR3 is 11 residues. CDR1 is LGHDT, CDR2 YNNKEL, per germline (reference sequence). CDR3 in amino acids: CASGEGTEAFF. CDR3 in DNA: TGTGCCAGCGGGGAGGGGACGGAAGCTTTCTTT.

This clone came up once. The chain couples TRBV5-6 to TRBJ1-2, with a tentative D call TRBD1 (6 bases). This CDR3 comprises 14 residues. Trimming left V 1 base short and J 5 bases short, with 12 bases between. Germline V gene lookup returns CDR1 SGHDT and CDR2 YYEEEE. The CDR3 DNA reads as TGTGCCAGCAGCTTGCCGGGACACTTTTATGGCTACACCTTC. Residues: CASSLPGHFYGYTF.

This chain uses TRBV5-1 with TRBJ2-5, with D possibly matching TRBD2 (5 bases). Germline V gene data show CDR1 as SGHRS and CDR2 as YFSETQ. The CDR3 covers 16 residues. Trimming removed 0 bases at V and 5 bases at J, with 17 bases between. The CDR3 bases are TGCGCCAGCAGCTTGGCCCCTCCGGGGAAGGGCGAGACCCAGTACTTC. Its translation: CASSLAPPGKGETQYF.

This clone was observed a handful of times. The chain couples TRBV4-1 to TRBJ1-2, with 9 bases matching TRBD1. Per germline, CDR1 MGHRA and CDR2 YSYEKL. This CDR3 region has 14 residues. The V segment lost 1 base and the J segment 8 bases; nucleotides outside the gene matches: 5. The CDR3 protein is CASSQADRGSGYTF. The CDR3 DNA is TGCGCCAGCAGCCAAGCCGACAGGGGGAGCGGCTACACCTTC.

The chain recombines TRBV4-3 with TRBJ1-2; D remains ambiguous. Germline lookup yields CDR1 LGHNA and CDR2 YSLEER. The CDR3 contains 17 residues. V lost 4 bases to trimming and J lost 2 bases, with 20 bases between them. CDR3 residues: CASSPTGSRGGNYGYTF. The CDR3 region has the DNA TGCGCCAGCAGCCCCACCGGCTCTCGGGGAGGCAACTATGGCTACACCTTC.

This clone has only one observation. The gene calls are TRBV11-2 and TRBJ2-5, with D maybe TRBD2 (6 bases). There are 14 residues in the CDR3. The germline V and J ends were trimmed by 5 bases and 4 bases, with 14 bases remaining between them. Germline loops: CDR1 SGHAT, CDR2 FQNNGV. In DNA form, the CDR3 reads TGTGCCAGCAGCGGCGGGACTGGTCCAGAGACCCAGTACTTC. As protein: CASSGGTGPETQYF.

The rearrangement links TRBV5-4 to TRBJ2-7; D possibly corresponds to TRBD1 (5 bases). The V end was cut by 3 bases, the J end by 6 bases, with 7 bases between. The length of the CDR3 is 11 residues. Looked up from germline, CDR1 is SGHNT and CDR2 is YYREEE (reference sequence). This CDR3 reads CASSSTGEQYF. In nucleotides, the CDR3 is TGTGCCAGCAGCTCTACAGGCGAGCAGTACTTC.

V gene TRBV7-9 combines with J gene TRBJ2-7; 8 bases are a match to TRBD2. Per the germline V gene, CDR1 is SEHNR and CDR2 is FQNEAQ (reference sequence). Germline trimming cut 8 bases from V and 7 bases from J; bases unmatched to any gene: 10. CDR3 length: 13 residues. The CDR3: CASSGTRTGEQYF. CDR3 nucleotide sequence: TGTGCCAGCTCCGGGACTAGGACGGGGGAGCAGTACTTC. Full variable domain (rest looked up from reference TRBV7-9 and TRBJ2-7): DTGVSQNPRHKITKRGQNVTFRCDPISEHNRLYWYRQTLGQGPEFLTYFQNEAQLEKSRLLSDRFSAERPKGSFSTLEIQRTEQGDSAMYLCASSGTRTGEQYFGPGTRLTVT.

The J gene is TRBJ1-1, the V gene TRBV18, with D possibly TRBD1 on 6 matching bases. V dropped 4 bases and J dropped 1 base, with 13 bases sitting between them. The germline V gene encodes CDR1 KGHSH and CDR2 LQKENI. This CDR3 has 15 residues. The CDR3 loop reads CASSLGGHGNTEAFF. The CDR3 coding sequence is TGTGCCAGCTCACTGGGGGGGCACGGGAACACTGAAGCTTTCTTT. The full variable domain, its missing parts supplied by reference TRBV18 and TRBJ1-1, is NAGVMQNPRHLVRRRGQEARLRCSPMKGHSHVYWYRQLPEEGLKFMVYLQKENIIDESGMPKERFSAEFPKEGPSILRIQQVVRGDSAAYFCASSLGGHGNTEAFFGQGTRLTVV.

This chain's CDR3 is CARSSISRRGAFANTGELFF. DNA for the CDR3: TGTGCCAGAAGCTCCATCAGTCGGCGGGGGGCCTTCGCGAACACCGGGGAGCTGTTTTTT. V is TRBV5-3 and J is TRBJ2-2; 8 nucleotides align to TRBD2. TRBV5-3 is noted as an ORF with a role that remains uncertain. The CDR3 runs 20 residues. V lost 3 bases to trimming and J lost 0 bases; unmatched junction nucleotides: 16.

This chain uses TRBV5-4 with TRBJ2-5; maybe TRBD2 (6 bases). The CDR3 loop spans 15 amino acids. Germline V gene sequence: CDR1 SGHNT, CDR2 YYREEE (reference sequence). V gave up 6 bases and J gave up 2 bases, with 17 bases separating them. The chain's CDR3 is CASTLGSGEQETQYF. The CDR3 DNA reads TGTGCCAGCACCCTTGGATCGGGGGAGCAAGAGACCCAGTACTTC.

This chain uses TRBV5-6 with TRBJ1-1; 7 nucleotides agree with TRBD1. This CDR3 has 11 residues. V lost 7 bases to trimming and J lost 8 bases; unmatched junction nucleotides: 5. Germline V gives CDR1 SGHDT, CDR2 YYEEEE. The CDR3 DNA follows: TGTGCCAGCGAATTACAGGGGGAAGCTTTCTTT. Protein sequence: CASELQGEAFF.

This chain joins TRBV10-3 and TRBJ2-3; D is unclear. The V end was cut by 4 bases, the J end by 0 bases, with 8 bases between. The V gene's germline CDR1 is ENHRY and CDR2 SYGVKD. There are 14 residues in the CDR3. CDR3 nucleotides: TGTGCCATCAGTGCCCAGGCTAGCACAGATACGCAGTATTTT. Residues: CAISAQASTDTQYF.

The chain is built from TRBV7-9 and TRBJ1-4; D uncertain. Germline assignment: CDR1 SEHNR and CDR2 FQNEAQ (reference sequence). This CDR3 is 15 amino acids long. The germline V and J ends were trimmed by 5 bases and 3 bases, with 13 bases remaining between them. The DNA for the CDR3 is TGTGCCAGCAGCGACGCCCGGGTTTCTAATGAAAAACTGTTTTTT. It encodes CASSDARVSNEKLFF.

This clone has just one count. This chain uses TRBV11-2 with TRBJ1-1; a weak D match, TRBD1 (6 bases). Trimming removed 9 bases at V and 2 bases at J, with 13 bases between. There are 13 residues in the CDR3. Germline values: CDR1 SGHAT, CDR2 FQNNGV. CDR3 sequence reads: CASSGTLNTEAFF. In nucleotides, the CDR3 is TGTGCCAGTTCCGGGACACTAAACACTGAAGCTTTCTTT. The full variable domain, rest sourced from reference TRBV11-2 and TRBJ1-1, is EAGVAQSPRYKIIEKRQSVAFWCNPISGHATLYWYQQILGQGPKLLIQFQNNGVVDDSQLPKDRFSAERLKGVDSTLKIQPAKLEDSAVYLCASSGTLNTEAFFGQGTRLTVV.

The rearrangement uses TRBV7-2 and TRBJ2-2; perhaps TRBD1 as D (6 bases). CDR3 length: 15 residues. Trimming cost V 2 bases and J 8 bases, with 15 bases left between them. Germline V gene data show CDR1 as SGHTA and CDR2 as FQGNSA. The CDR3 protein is CASSLTRTGFGELFF. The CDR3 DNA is TGTGCCAGCAGCTTAACCCGAACAGGGTTTGGGGAGCTGTTTTTT.

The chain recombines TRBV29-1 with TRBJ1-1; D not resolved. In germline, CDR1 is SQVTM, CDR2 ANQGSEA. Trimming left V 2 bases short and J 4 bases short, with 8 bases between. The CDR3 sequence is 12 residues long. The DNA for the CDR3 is TGCAGCGTTGAACAGGTACCCACTGAAGCTTTCTTT. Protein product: CSVEQVPTEAFF.

The CDR3 nucleotides are TGTGCCAGCAGCCAAGACGCTCAGGCGGGAAACACCATATATTTT. Residues: CASSQDAQAGNTIYF. V usage is TRBV3-1 (or the pseudogene TRBV3-2) and J usage is TRBJ1-3; no reliable D call. This CDR3 has 15 residues. The germline V and J ends were trimmed by 0 bases and 4 bases, with 10 bases remaining between them. CDR1 is LGHDT, CDR2 YNNKEL, per germline (reference sequence).

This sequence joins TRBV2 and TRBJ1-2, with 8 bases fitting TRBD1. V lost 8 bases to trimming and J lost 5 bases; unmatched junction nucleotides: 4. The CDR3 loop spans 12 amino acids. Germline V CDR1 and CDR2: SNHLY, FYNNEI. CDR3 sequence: CASGQGLYGYTF. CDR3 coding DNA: TGTGCCAGCGGACAGGGCCTTTATGGCTACACCTTC.

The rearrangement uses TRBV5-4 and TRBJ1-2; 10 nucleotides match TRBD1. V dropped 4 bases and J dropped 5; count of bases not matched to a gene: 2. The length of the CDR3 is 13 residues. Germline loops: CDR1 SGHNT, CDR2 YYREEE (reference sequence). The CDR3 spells CASSQDRGYGYTF. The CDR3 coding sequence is TGTGCCAGCAGCCAGGACAGGGGGTATGGCTACACCTTC.

In DNA, the CDR3 is TGTGCCACCAGTGACCCCGGGACAGGGGGAGAGACCCAGTACTTC. It is translated as CATSDPGTGGETQYF. The chain joins TRBV24-1 to TRBJ2-5, with 11 bases fitting TRBD1. V was clipped by 4 bases and J by 4 bases; unmatched bases: 4. The CDR3 is made up of 15 amino acids. In germline, CDR1 is KGHDR, CDR2 SFDVKD.

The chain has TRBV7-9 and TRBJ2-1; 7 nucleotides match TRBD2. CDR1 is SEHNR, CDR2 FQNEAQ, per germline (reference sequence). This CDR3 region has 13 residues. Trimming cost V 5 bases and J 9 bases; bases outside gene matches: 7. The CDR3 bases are TGTGCCAGCAGCCCCACGGGCGGGGGTGAGCAGTTCTTC. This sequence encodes CASSPTGGGEQFF.

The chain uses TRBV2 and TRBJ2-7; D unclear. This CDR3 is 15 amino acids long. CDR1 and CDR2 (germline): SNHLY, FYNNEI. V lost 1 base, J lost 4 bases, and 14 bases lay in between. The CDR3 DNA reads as TGTGCCAGCAGTGAAGGGTCTAGTGCTTTGTACGAGCAGTACTTC. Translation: CASSEGSSALYEQYF.

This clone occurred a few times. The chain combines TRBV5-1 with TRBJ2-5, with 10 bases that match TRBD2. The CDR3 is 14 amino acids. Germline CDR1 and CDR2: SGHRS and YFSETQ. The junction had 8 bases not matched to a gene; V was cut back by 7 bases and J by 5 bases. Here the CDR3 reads CASSKRGGRETQYF. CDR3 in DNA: TGCGCCAGCTCGAAGCGGGGGGGCCGGGAGACCCAGTACTTC.

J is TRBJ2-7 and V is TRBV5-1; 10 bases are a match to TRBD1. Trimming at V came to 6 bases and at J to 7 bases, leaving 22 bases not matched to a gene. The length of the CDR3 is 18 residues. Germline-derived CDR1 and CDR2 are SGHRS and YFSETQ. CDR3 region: CASKPTKPRTGGRGEQYF. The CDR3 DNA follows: TGCGCCAGCAAACCTACTAAACCGAGGACAGGGGGTCGTGGGGAGCAGTACTTC. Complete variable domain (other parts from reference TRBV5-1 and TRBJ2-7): KAGVTQTPRYLIKTRGQQVTLSCSPISGHRSVSWYQQTPGQGLQFLFEYFSETQRNKGNFPGRFSGRQFSNSRSEMNVSTLELGDSALYLCASKPTKPRTGGRGEQYFGPGTRLTVT.